What follows are 26 T cell receptor beta chains derived from one specimen sequenced in a study of control samples from healthy donors and cancer patients. Measured with immunoSEQ multiplex PCR; TCRdb has only the in-frame clones, and not every one. The top ten hold more than 1.3% of the sample, which has 180,000 or so clones, roughly nine tenths seen once. Sample: blood. These receptors all stem from a woman younger than 45 in good health.

The chain has TRBV9 and TRBJ2-1, with D unclear. The CDR3 has 12 amino acids. Germline V gene data show CDR1 as SGDLS and CDR2 as YYNGEE. V shed 4 bases and J shed 8 bases, with 10 bases lying between them. The CDR3 DNA sequence: TGTGCCAGCAGCAGAACTCGGGATGAGCAGTTCTTC. Its protein is CASSRTRDEQFF.

The rearrangement uses TRBV30 and TRBJ1-1, with D maybe TRBD1 (6 bases). The germline V gene has CDR1 GTSNPN and CDR2 SVGIG (reference sequence). The germline V and J ends were trimmed by 4 bases and 0 bases, with 9 bases remaining between them. The CDR3 spans 13 residues. In DNA, the CDR3 is TGTGCCTGGACAGGGGTGTTGAACACTGAAGCTTTCTTT. Its protein is CAWTGVLNTEAFF.

This chain connects TRBV25-1 to TRBJ2-1, with 13 bases matching TRBD2. Germline CDR1 and CDR2: MGHDK and SYGVNS. The length of the CDR3 is 15 residues. The junction had 6 bases not matched to a gene; V was cut back by 6 bases and J by 7 bases. The CDR3 sequence: CASSLGLAGRNEQFF. CDR3 nucleotides: TGTGCCAGCAGCCTGGGACTAGCGGGAAGGAATGAGCAGTTCTTC.

The rearrangement links TRBV27 to TRBJ1-1, with 8 bases matching TRBD1. V was clipped by 3 bases and J by 6 bases; unmatched bases: 6. CDR1 is MNHEY, CDR2 SMNVEV, per germline (reference sequence). The length of the CDR3 is 14 residues. The CDR3 DNA reads TGTGCCAGCAGTTTCCATCGACAGGGGTCTGAAGCTTTCTTT. It is translated as CASSFHRQGSEAFF.

About this clone itself: The same CDR3 also results from other DNA sequences found in this sample. This chain links TRBV7-9 with TRBJ1-1; tentatively, D is TRBD1 (5 bases). Trimming shortened V by 0 bases and J by 4 bases, and 6 bases separated the two germline ends. The germline V gene encodes CDR1 SEHNR and CDR2 FQNEAQ (reference sequence). This CDR3 contains 13 residues. The CDR3 region is CASSLAGVTEAFF. For the CDR3, the DNA is TGTGCCAGCAGCTTAGCGGGGGTCACTGAAGCTTTCTTT. Looking up the rest from reference TRBV7-9 and TRBJ1-1 gives the full variable domain: DTGVSQNPRHKITKRGQNVTFRCDPISEHNRLYWYRQTLGQGPEFLTYFQNEAQLEKSRLLSDRFSAERPKGSFSTLEIQRTEQGDSAMYLCASSLAGVTEAFFGQGTRLTVV.

The chain is built from TRBV7-2 and TRBJ2-5, with 7 bases aligning to TRBD1. CDR1 and CDR2 from the germline V gene are SGHTA and FQGNSA. The V gene end was trimmed by 5 bases and the J gene end by 5 bases; junction bases not matched to a gene: 5. CDR3 size: 13 residues. CDR3 amino acids: CASSDRVRETQYF. CDR3 in DNA: TGTGCCAGCAGCGACAGGGTTAGGGAGACCCAGTACTTC.

The V and J genes are TRBV5-1 and TRBJ2-5; TRBD1 matches 11 bases. Germline CDR1 SGHRS, CDR2 YFSETQ. J gave up 3 bases and V 2 bases, and 3 bases lay outside the gene matches. The CDR3 is made up of 15 amino acids. The CDR3 nucleotides read TGCGCCAGCAGCTTCCGGGACAGGGGGGAAGAGACCCAGTACTTC. As protein: CASSFRDRGEETQYF.

The V call is TRBV19, the J call TRBJ2-7; 10 bases map to TRBD2. The germline V gene has CDR1 LNHDA and CDR2 SQIVND (reference sequence). CDR3 size: 15 residues. Trimming cost V 3 bases and J 2 bases; bases outside gene matches: 4. The CDR3 DNA reads as TGTGCCAGTAGTATCCTACTAGCGGGGACCTACGAGCAGTACTTC. Translating it yields CASSILLAGTYEQYF.

The rearrangement uses TRBV27 and TRBJ2-3, with 12 bases that match TRBD2. CDR1 MNHEY and CDR2 SMNVEV come from the germline V gene (reference sequence). The CDR3 contains 17 residues. J lost 2 bases, V lost 5 bases, and 8 bases had no gene match. The CDR3 nucleotides read TGTGCCAGCAGTCCCCTCCTAGCGGGGGGGATCACAGATACGCAGTATTTT. Amino acids: CASSPLLAGGITDTQYF.

CDR3 residues: CASSSQRDSPTGELFF. The CDR3 bases are TGTGCCAGCAGTTCCCAGCGGGACAGCCCCACCGGGGAGCTGTTTTTT. This chain uses TRBV5-4 with TRBJ2-2, with D perhaps assigned TRBD1 or TRBD2 (7 bases each). CDR1 is SGHNT, CDR2 YYREEE, per germline (reference sequence). Trimming cost V 5 bases and J 4 bases, with 18 bases left between them. The CDR3 spans 16 residues.

This clone was seen once. The chain carries TRBV18 and TRBJ2-5; D unclear. The CDR3 extends over 12 amino acids. Germline V gene data show CDR1 as KGHSH and CDR2 as LQKENI. Trimming left V 1 base short and J 2 bases short, with 2 bases between. CDR3 nucleotide sequence: TGTGCCAGCTCACCACAACAAGAGACCCAGTACTTC. It translates to CASSPQQETQYF.

This clone showed up just once. The V and J genes are TRBV25-1 and TRBJ2-2; TRBD1 is a possible D gene (6 bases). This CDR3 comprises 14 residues. The V end lost 2 bases, the J end lost 7 bases, and 11 bases lay between the germline ends. CDR1 and CDR2 from the germline V gene are MGHDK and SYGVNS. CDR3 nucleotide sequence: TGTGCCAGCAGTGAAGATACAGGGCACGGGGAGCTGTTTTTT. It specifies CASSEDTGHGELFF.

This sequence joins TRBV23-1 and TRBJ2-7, with D maybe TRBD1 (5 bases). TRBV23-1 belongs to the ORF category, with a function that is uncertain. With 3 bases removed from V and 6 bases from J, the gap between germline ends came to 12 bases. The CDR3 covers 13 residues. CDR3: CASSQGRSAEQYF. DNA of the CDR3: TGCGCCAGCAGTCAGGGGCGGTCGGCCGAGCAGTACTTC.

This sequence joins TRBV6-6 and TRBJ1-6, with TRBD1 matching over 8 bases. The germline gives CDR1 MNHNY, CDR2 SVGAGI (reference sequence). Trimming at V came to 0 bases and at J to 7 bases, leaving 2 bases not matched to a gene. The CDR3 length is 15 residues. CDR3 coding DNA: TGTGCCAGCAGTTACTCGAGACAGGGGAATTCACCCCTCCACTTT. It translates to CASSYSRQGNSPLHF.

This clone was observed a few times. The rearrangement uses TRBV6-4 and TRBJ2-3; D possibly corresponds to TRBD2 (7 bases). The V gene's germline CDR1 is MRHNA and CDR2 SNTAGT. This CDR3 comprises 18 residues. Trimming shortened V by 2 bases and J by 4 bases, and 22 bases separated the two germline ends. The CDR3 sequence is CASSDEAHSGGGADTQYF. The CDR3 region has the DNA TGTGCCAGCAGTGACGAGGCCCATAGCGGAGGGGGGGCAGATACGCAGTATTTT.

This chain joins TRBV6-5 and TRBJ2-2; no clear D gene. Germline V gives CDR1 MNHEY, CDR2 SVGAGI. The CDR3 spans 15 residues. V was shortened by 0 bases and J by 4 bases, with 9 bases between the two germline ends. The CDR3 protein is CASSYSNRFTGELFF. CDR3 DNA sequence: TGTGCCAGCAGTTACTCGAATCGTTTCACCGGGGAGCTGTTTTTT.

This clone was found many times. The chain carries TRBV19 and TRBJ2-2, with D uncertain. This CDR3 is 14 amino acids long. The V end lost 1 base, the J end lost 4 bases, and 7 bases lay between the germline ends. The germline V gene has CDR1 LNHDA and CDR2 SQIVND (reference sequence). This chain's CDR3 is CASSIAPGTGELFF. In DNA, the CDR3 is TGTGCCAGTAGTATAGCGCCGGGCACCGGGGAGCTGTTTTTT.

In nucleotides, the CDR3 is TGTGCCACCAGGACAGACAATCAGCCCCAGCATTTT. Amino acid sequence: CATRTDNQPQHF. V gene TRBV12-3 or TRBV12-4 combines with J gene TRBJ1-5, with TRBD1 as a possible D gene (6 bases). V gave up 10 bases and J gave up 3 bases, with 10 bases separating them. The length of the CDR3 is 12 residues.

The J gene is TRBJ1-3, the V gene TRBV5-4; no clear D gene. Germline loops: CDR1 SGHNT, CDR2 YYREEE (reference sequence). The CDR3 extends over 13 amino acids. Trimming removed 2 bases at V and 1 base at J, with 4 bases between. CDR3 coding DNA: TGTGCCAGCAGCTTCCAGTCTGGAAACACCATATATTTT. Translated, it gives CASSFQSGNTIYF. Using reference TRBV5-4 and TRBJ1-3 for the parts outside the CDR3, the full variable domain is ETGVTQSPTHLIKTRGQQVTLRCSSQSGHNTVSWYQQALGQGPQFIFQYYREEENGRGNFPPRFSGLQFPNYSSELNVNALELDDSALYLCASSFQSGNTIYFGEGSWLTVV.

This clone was seen just once. V usage is TRBV7-2 and J usage is TRBJ2-3; D is unresolved. The V end lost 6 bases, the J end lost 0 bases, and 10 bases lay between the germline ends. The germline V gene encodes CDR1 SGHTA and CDR2 FQGNSA. CDR3 length: 14 amino acids. CDR3 nucleotide sequence: TGTGCCAGCAGACCGACATTAAGCACAGATACGCAGTATTTT. Its protein is CASRPTLSTDTQYF. The full variable domain, rest sourced from reference TRBV7-2 and TRBJ2-3, is GAGVSQSPSNKVTEKGKDVELRCDPISGHTALYWYRQSLGQGLEFLIYFQGNSAPDKSGLPSDRFSAERTGGSVSTLTIQRTQQEDSAVYLCASRPTLSTDTQYFGPGTRLTVL.

This clone was recorded only once. The rearrangement joins TRBV27 to TRBJ1-1; 9 bases line up with TRBD1. The trim removed 4 bases at V and 0 bases at J, leaving 6 bases unmatched. This CDR3 comprises 16 residues. Germline V lookup: CDR1 MNHEY, CDR2 SMNVEV (reference sequence). The DNA of the CDR3 is TGTGCCAGCAGTTCCGGACAGGGGAGGGTGAACACTGAAGCTTTCTTT. As protein: CASSSGQGRVNTEAFF.

V usage is TRBV30 and J usage is TRBJ2-3, with D unresolved. Germline CDR1 reads GTSNPN; CDR2 reads SVGIG (reference sequence). The CDR3 consists of 13 residues. Deletions cut 4 bases from V and 0 bases from J, with 8 bases between. CDR3 nucleotide sequence: TGTGCCTGGACGGAGTCTAGCACAGATACGCAGTATTTT. This translates into CAWTESSTDTQYF.

V gene TRBV19 combines with J gene TRBJ1-1, with a possible D match to TRBD1 (6 bases). Trimming left V 2 bases short and J 0 bases short, with 13 bases between. CDR1 and CDR2 from the germline V gene are LNHDA and SQIVND (reference sequence). CDR3 length: 16 residues. Written as DNA, the CDR3 is TGTGCCAGTAGTATACGGTGGGGGCCCTTGAACACTGAAGCTTTCTTT. Protein product: CASSIRWGPLNTEAFF.

The V and J genes are TRBV7-2 and TRBJ2-1, with D unresolved. This CDR3 has 13 residues. The V and J ends lost 1 base and 3 bases respectively, with 4 bases between them. Germline V gene data show CDR1 as SGHTA and CDR2 as FQGNSA. The CDR3: CASSLDVYNEQFF. CDR3 DNA: TGTGCCAGCAGCTTAGATGTCTACAATGAGCAGTTCTTC.

The chain carries TRBV5-4 and TRBJ2-6, with D uncertain. V was pared by 2 bases and J by 0 bases, with 3 bases between. This CDR3 region has 14 residues. Per the germline V gene, CDR1 is SGHNT and CDR2 is YYREEE (reference sequence). The CDR3 nucleotides are TGTGCCAGCAGCTTTCCCTCTGGGGCCAACGTCCTGACTTTC. It codes for CASSFPSGANVLTF.

CDR3 DNA: TGTGCCAGCAGTTACGAGCATCAGCCCCAGCATTTT. This encodes CASSYEHQPQHF. The chain has TRBV6-6 and TRBJ1-5; D gene unclear. The length of the CDR3 is 12 residues. The germline V and J ends were trimmed by 2 bases and 5 bases, with 4 bases remaining between them. The germline V gene has CDR1 MNHNY and CDR2 SVGAGI (reference sequence).